This T cell receptor (beta chain) was profiled in a study of chemoradiotherapy in HPV16-positive cancers. Overall study context: Candidate HPV-specific clones and shared TCR motifs came from a couple of HPV16-positive patients.

Assay: immunoSEQ multiplex PCR; the TCRdb copy retains only in-frame clones and omits some. This table has about 9,200 clones, around 80% appearing once. Findings of the study overall: During treatment, candidate HPV-specific clones and E7-related motifs expanded in tumor. The functional HPV-specific definition rests on just a couple of HPV16-positive patients.

CDR1 is SGHTA, CDR2 FQGNSA, per germline. This CDR3 has 12 residues. With 5 bases removed from V and 6 bases from J, the gap between germline ends came to 10 bases. Concerning this clone: Its target is not known.

The material sequenced was tumor tissue, taken from a patient who underwent chemoradiotherapy. The rearrangement joins TRBV7-2 to TRBJ2-5, with D tentatively TRBD1 (5 bases). This receptor was identified in a human donor with HPV-associated anogenital cancer. CDR3 sequence reads: CASSRNRQTQYF. The DNA for the CDR3 is TGTGCCAGCAGCAGGAACAGGCAGACCCAGTACTTC.